One sample yielded the 18 T cell receptor beta chains listed below, sequenced in a study of blood T cell repertoires in COVID-19. Sequencing was performed with immunoSEQ multiplex PCR; in TCRdb, only in-frame clones are kept and a portion is missing. The sample includes approximately 300,000 clones, around nine tenths of them seen just once. Sample: peripheral blood. These receptors came from a young woman with COVID-19, enrolled during active disease.

The chain couples TRBV14 to TRBJ1-3, with 9 bases that match TRBD1. Unmatched junction bases numbered 9, after V lost 2 bases and J lost 7 bases. The CDR3 is 16 residues long. Germline loops: CDR1 SGHDN, CDR2 FVKESK. The CDR3 sequence: CASSQNPGQGENTIYF. CDR3 coding DNA: TGTGCCAGCAGCCAAAACCCGGGACAGGGTGAGAACACCATATATTTT.

The V gene is TRBV11-2, the J gene TRBJ1-6; a weak D match, TRBD1 (5 bases). Per the germline V gene, CDR1 is SGHAT and CDR2 is FQNNGV. The ends were cut back, 5 bases at V and 1 base at J, with 9 bases in the middle. The CDR3 totals 15 residues. As DNA, the CDR3 is TGTGCCAGCAGCCTAAGGGGTTCCTATAATTCACCCCTCCACTTT. It specifies CASSLRGSYNSPLHF.

The chain carries TRBV4-1 and TRBJ2-7; 11 bases line up with TRBD1. The V gene end was trimmed by 3 bases and the J gene end by 5 bases; junction bases not matched to a gene: 6. Germline CDR1 reads MGHRA; CDR2 reads YSYEKL. The CDR3 is made up of 15 amino acids. As DNA, the CDR3 is TGCGCCAGCAGCCAGTATCCGGGACAGGGGGACGAGCAGTACTTC. Residues: CASSQYPGQGDEQYF.

The chain uses TRBV15 and TRBJ2-7; perhaps TRBD2 as D (5 bases). The ends were cut back, 0 bases at V and 4 bases at J, with 13 bases in the middle. The length of the CDR3 is 15 residues. Germline CDR1 is LNHNV and CDR2 is YYDKDF (reference sequence). The CDR3 DNA reads TGTGCCACCAGCAGAGAGGGAGCGAAACCGTACGAGCAGTACTTC. Translated: CATSREGAKPYEQYF.

This clone has a handful of counts. V gene TRBV28 combines with J gene TRBJ2-7, with 16 positions matching TRBD2. Germline-derived CDR1 and CDR2 are MDHEN and SYDVKM. Losses at the gene ends were 2 bases for V and 7 bases for J; bases not matched to a gene: 5. The CDR3 extends over 16 amino acids. The CDR3 DNA follows: TGTGCCAGCAGTTTAAGAGGGACTAGCGGGAGGGGTGAGCAGTACTTC. This encodes CASSLRGTSGRGEQYF.

The gene calls are TRBV7-3 and TRBJ2-2, with 9 bases fitting TRBD1. The V and J ends lost 4 bases and 6 bases, in that order; junction bases with no gene match: 3. CDR1 and CDR2 from the germline V gene are SGHTA and FQGTGA. The CDR3 is made up of 14 amino acids. The CDR3 coding sequence is TGTGCCAGCAGCTCTACAGGGGGCGCCGGGGAGCTGTTTTTT. Translation: CASSSTGGAGELFF.

As regards this clone: This sample also contains other DNA sequences that code for the same CDR3. DNA of the CDR3: TGTGCCAGCAGTTTGGGGCTGAACACCGGGGAGCTGTTTTTT. Translated: CASSLGLNTGELFF. The chain links TRBV28 to TRBJ2-2; weak D call: TRBD1 (5 bases). Trimming left V 3 bases short and J 1 base short, with 6 bases between. From germline, CDR1 is MDHEN and CDR2 SYDVKM. This CDR3 is 14 amino acids long.

V usage is TRBV6-5 and J usage is TRBJ2-4, with TRBD1 matching 8 bases. Germline V lookup: CDR1 MNHEY, CDR2 SVGAGI. This CDR3 spans 15 amino acids. The V gene end was trimmed by 4 bases and the J gene end by 7 bases; junction bases not matched to a gene: 9. CDR3 amino acids: CASSLGQGDWNIQYF. The CDR3 DNA follows: TGTGCCAGCAGTTTAGGACAGGGTGATTGGAACATTCAGTACTTC.

The CDR3 nucleotides are TGTGCCAGCAGTCAGACTAGCGGGAGGGCCTACGAGCAGTACTTC. Protein product: CASSQTSGRAYEQYF. The chain combines TRBV3-1 (or the pseudogene TRBV3-2) with TRBJ2-7; 14 bases are a match to TRBD2. V gave up 6 bases and J gave up 2 bases; unmatched junction bases: 3. The CDR3 has 15 residues. From germline, CDR1 is LGHDT and CDR2 YNNKEL (reference sequence).

This clone was seen only a few times. This sample also contains other DNA sequences that code for the same CDR3. This chain uses TRBV7-2 with TRBJ2-7; D ambiguous. This CDR3 spans 12 amino acids. Germline CDR1 reads SGHTA; CDR2 reads FQGNSA. Trimming took 5 bases from V and 3 from J, leaving 8 bases between them. CDR3 sequence (DNA): TGTGCCAGCAGCCGAGCCATCTACGAGCAGTACTTC. Encoded protein: CASSRAIYEQYF.

This chain uses TRBV12-3 or TRBV12-4 with TRBJ2-7; D is perhaps TRBD1 (6 bases). The CDR3 contains 13 residues. V gave up 7 bases and J gave up 2 bases, with 12 bases separating them. CDR3 residues: CASNSEGAYEQYF. The CDR3 nucleotides read TGTGCCAGCAATTCTGAGGGGGCCTACGAGCAGTACTTC.

This rearrangement joins TRBV5-1 to TRBJ1-4, with 10 bases fitting TRBD1. CDR1 SGHRS and CDR2 YFSETQ come from the germline V gene. V lost 0 bases to trimming and J lost 0 bases; unmatched junction nucleotides: 5. CDR3 length equals 18 residues. The DNA of the CDR3 is TGCGCCAGCAGCTTGGCCGGGACAGGGGTTACAACTAATGAAAAACTGTTTTTT. Protein: CASSLAGTGVTTNEKLFF.

V gene TRBV19 combines with J gene TRBJ2-1; 14 bases are a match to TRBD2. The junction had 8 bases not matched to a gene; V was cut back by 1 base and J by 9 bases. The CDR3 runs 17 residues. CDR1 and CDR2 (germline): LNHDA, SQIVND (reference sequence). CDR3 nucleotides: TGTGCCAGTAGTATAGCCGGACTAGCGGGGGGTTTTGGTGAGCAGTTCTTC. Its translation: CASSIAGLAGGFGEQFF.

The chain links TRBV28 to TRBJ2-7, with TRBD2 matching 8 bases. From germline, CDR1 is MDHEN and CDR2 SYDVKM. Unmatched junction bases numbered 3, after V lost 5 bases and J lost 0 bases. This CDR3 has 14 residues. Here the CDR3 reads CASSLAGSSYEQYF. The CDR3, as DNA: TGTGCCAGCAGTCTAGCGGGTAGCTCCTACGAGCAGTACTTC.

V usage is TRBV6-1 and J usage is TRBJ1-4, with 11 bases lining up with TRBD1. V lost 2 bases, J lost 8 bases, and 1 base stayed unmatched. Per germline, CDR1 MNHNS and CDR2 SASEGT. The CDR3 totals 14 residues. Written as DNA, the CDR3 is TGTGCCAGCAGTGAACGGACAGGGGGCGAAAAACTGTTTTTT. Translation: CASSERTGGEKLFF.

The V gene is TRBV12-3 or TRBV12-4, the J gene TRBJ2-5; D possibly corresponds to TRBD1 (6 bases). V lost 3 bases and J 4 bases, leaving 9 bases between the germline ends. The CDR3 spans 13 residues. In DNA form, the CDR3 reads TGTGCCAGCAGTTTCGAGGGGGTAGAGACCCAGTACTTC. Translated, it gives CASSFEGVETQYF.

The genes are TRBV11-1 and TRBJ1-1; 9 bases are a match to TRBD1. V was pared by 5 bases and J by 0 bases, with 4 bases of the junction left unmatched. The CDR3 is 15 amino acids. Germline assignment: CDR1 SGHAT and CDR2 FQDESV (reference sequence). In DNA, the CDR3 is TGTGCCAGCAGCCCCGGGACAGGGATGAACACTGAAGCTTTCTTT. Protein product: CASSPGTGMNTEAFF.

The chain is built from TRBV30 and TRBJ1-1; D not resolved. This CDR3 has 13 residues. Trimming left V 5 bases short and J 4 bases short, with 14 bases between. The germline V gene has CDR1 GTSNPN and CDR2 SVGIG (reference sequence). The CDR3 region is CAWSAGAGTEAFF. The CDR3 coding sequence is TGTGCCTGGTCAGCGGGCGCGGGCACTGAAGCTTTCTTT.